One and the same sample provided the 27 T cell receptor beta chains below, sequenced in a study of blood T cell repertoires in COVID-19. Measured with immunoSEQ multiplex PCR; TCRdb has only the in-frame clones, and not every one. The repertoire holds some 150,000 clones, 80% seen once, with roughly 0.58% in the top ten. The sequencing input was peripheral blood. These receptor sequences come from a man between 60 and 75 years old with acute or convalescent COVID-19.

This chain links TRBV15 with TRBJ2-7, with TRBD1 as a possible D gene (5 bases). The CDR3 runs to 14 residues. Germline loops: CDR1 LNHNV, CDR2 YYDKDF (reference sequence). V dropped 0 bases and J dropped 2 bases, with 8 bases sitting between them. The CDR3 loop reads CATSREGQAYEQYF. The CDR3 nucleotides read TGTGCCACCAGCAGAGAGGGGCAAGCCTACGAGCAGTACTTC.

The chain joins TRBV6-1 to TRBJ1-6; D call uncertain. The length of the CDR3 is 16 residues. V was cut by 2 bases and J by 6 bases, with 14 bases left in between. The germline gives CDR1 MNHNS, CDR2 SASEGT. The CDR3 region has the DNA TGTGCCAGCAGTGAACGAGGGTCATACGGTAATTCACCCCTCCACTTT. Residues: CASSERGSYGNSPLHF.

The rearrangement uses TRBV2 and TRBJ2-3; D might be TRBD2 (5 bases). This CDR3 contains 16 residues. Per germline, CDR1 SNHLY and CDR2 FYNNEI. V shed 3 bases and J shed 0 bases, with 13 bases lying between them. The CDR3 here is CASSEGAGLSTDTQYF. In nucleotides, the CDR3 is TGTGCCAGCAGTGAGGGTGCGGGTCTTAGCACAGATACGCAGTATTTT. The complete variable domain, with remaining parts taken from reference TRBV2 and TRBJ2-3, reads EPEVTQTPSHQVTQMGQEVILRCVPISNHLYFYWYRQILGQKVEFLVSFYNNEISEKSEIFDDQFSVERPDGSNFTLKIRSTKLEDSAMYFCASSEGAGLSTDTQYFGPGTRLTVL.

CDR3 coding DNA: TGTGCCAGCACCGATGAGGGTGGCTACACCTTC. It encodes CASTDEGGYTF. This rearrangement joins TRBV2 to TRBJ1-2; D is ambiguous. This CDR3 is built from 11 residues. Germline CDR1 SNHLY, CDR2 FYNNEI. V was pared by 7 bases and J by 7 bases, with 10 bases between.

In this sample, this clone turned up a few times. V is TRBV2 and J is TRBJ2-7; 8 nucleotides agree with TRBD1. Unmatched junction bases numbered 14, after V lost 7 bases and J lost 12 bases. This CDR3 comprises 13 residues. Looked up from germline, CDR1 is SNHLY and CDR2 is FYNNEI. The CDR3 bases are TGTGCCAGCACGCCAGGGGGCTCCTACGAGGGGTACTTC. Translating it yields CASTPGGSYEGYF.

This clone has only a few counts. The CDR3 loop is CASSQDTSGSEQFF. The CDR3 bases are TGCGCCAGCAGCCAAGATACAAGCGGGAGCGAGCAGTTCTTC. The chain is built from TRBV4-3 and TRBJ2-1, with TRBD2 matching 8 bases. V was pared by 0 bases and J by 10 bases, with 5 bases of the junction left unmatched. Germline assignment: CDR1 LGHNA and CDR2 YSLEER. This CDR3 is 14 amino acids long.

V and J are TRBV6-1 and TRBJ1-2; D gene unclear. V lost 0 bases and J 0 bases, leaving 11 bases between the germline ends. The CDR3 has 16 amino acids. CDR1 MNHNS and CDR2 SASEGT come from the germline V gene. The CDR3 spells CASSEALYRTNYGYTF. The CDR3 DNA reads TGTGCCAGCAGTGAAGCGCTGTACAGAACTAACTATGGCTACACCTTC.

This chain's CDR3 is CASRGLDRDEKLFF. In nucleotides, the CDR3 is TGTGCCAGCCGGGGTCTAGACAGGGACGAAAAACTGTTTTTT. This chain joins TRBV6-5 and TRBJ1-4, with TRBD1 matching over 7 bases. CDR3 size: 14 residues. Germline CDR1 MNHEY, CDR2 SVGAGI. J was trimmed by 8 bases and V by 8 bases; bases with no gene match: 11.

This clone showed up just once. The chain joins TRBV19 to TRBJ1-2; 10 bases are a match to TRBD1. CDR1 and CDR2 (germline): LNHDA, SQIVND (reference sequence). The CDR3 has 13 residues. V lost 6 bases to trimming and J lost 10 bases; unmatched junction nucleotides: 8. CDR3 in DNA: TGTGCCAGTAGACCGACAGGGGGCAAATCCTACACCTTC. Its translation: CASRPTGGKSYTF.

The rearrangement joins TRBV28 to TRBJ2-1; TRBD1 matches at 9 bases. With V trimmed by 4 bases and J by 2 bases, 6 bases remained unmatched. Looked up from germline, CDR1 is MDHEN and CDR2 is SYDVKM. The CDR3 length is 16 residues. The CDR3 loop reads CASSSTRDRAYNEQFF. The DNA for the CDR3 is TGTGCCAGCAGTTCAACCCGGGACAGGGCCTACAATGAGCAGTTCTTC.

The rearrangement links TRBV28 to TRBJ1-1; D not resolved. The CDR3 contains 13 residues. Germline values: CDR1 MDHEN, CDR2 SYDVKM. V lost 5 bases, J lost 6 bases, and 13 bases lay in between. The CDR3 nucleotides read TGTGCCAGCAGTCCCCCAATTAGCGCTGAAGCTTTCTTT. Its protein is CASSPPISAEAFF.

Only a few counts were recorded for this clone. The chain combines TRBV4-2 with TRBJ1-4; a possible D gene is TRBD1 (6 bases). The CDR3 runs 16 residues. Between the trimmed V and J ends, which lost 0 bases and 8 bases, there was a span of 16 bases. Germline V gene data show CDR1 as LGHNA and CDR2 as YNFKEQ. The CDR3, as DNA: TGTGCCAGCAGCCAAGACCTAGGGACAAAGCGGGAAAAACTGTTTTTT. It encodes CASSQDLGTKREKLFF.

The gene calls are TRBV27 and TRBJ2-1; 12 bases fit TRBD2. Per the germline V gene, CDR1 is MNHEY and CDR2 is SMNVEV (reference sequence). The CDR3 contains 16 residues. V lost 5 bases, J lost 5 bases, and 7 bases stayed unmatched. The CDR3 DNA follows: TGTGCCAGCAGTCCTACCACTAGCGGGAGGAACAATGAGCAGTTCTTC. Its translation is CASSPTTSGRNNEQFF.

The rearrangement links TRBV5-1 to TRBJ1-2; tentative D call: TRBD1 (6 bases). V lost 0 bases, J lost 4 bases, and 19 bases lay in between. The CDR3 extends over 17 amino acids. The germline V gene has CDR1 SGHRS and CDR2 YFSETQ. The CDR3 bases are TGCGCCAGCAGCTTGGACGGACAGAGAGAATCCGCCTATGGCTACACCTTC. As protein: CASSLDGQRESAYGYTF.

The chain uses TRBV7-2 and TRBJ2-1; no reliable D call. CDR3 size: 11 residues. V shed 3 bases and J shed 9 bases, with 6 bases lying between them. CDR1 and CDR2 from the germline V gene are SGHTA and FQGNSA. CDR3 residues: CASSFLFEQFF. The DNA of the CDR3 is TGTGCCAGCAGCTTCCTCTTTGAGCAGTTCTTC.

This rearrangement joins TRBV10-2 to TRBJ2-3; no clear D gene. This CDR3 is 15 amino acids long. Trimming pared 6 bases from V and 0 bases from J, leaving 13 bases between. Germline lookup yields CDR1 WSHSY and CDR2 SAAADI. The CDR3 DNA sequence: TGCGCCAGCAGGGCTTGGGCTCAGAGCACAGATACGCAGTATTTT. The encoded protein is CASRAWAQSTDTQYF.

This chain links TRBV6-5 with TRBJ2-7; 8 positions match TRBD1. The CDR3 is 15 amino acids. Trimming took 5 bases from V and 4 from J; bases not matched to a gene: 10. Germline assignment: CDR1 MNHEY and CDR2 SVGAGI. The CDR3 DNA sequence: TGTGCCAGCAGTCATTCATCAGGGGGCGAGTACGAGCAGTACTTC. Protein sequence: CASSHSSGGEYEQYF.

The chain carries TRBV5-1 and TRBJ2-3, with TRBD1 matching over 7 bases. The V gene end was trimmed by 4 bases and the J gene end by 6 bases; junction bases not matched to a gene: 5. Germline CDR1 SGHRS, CDR2 YFSETQ. This CDR3 comprises 13 residues. CDR3 amino acids: CASSPRQGDTQYF. The DNA of the CDR3 is TGCGCCAGCAGCCCCCGACAGGGTGATACGCAGTATTTT.

The chain joins TRBV2 to TRBJ1-5; D gene uncertain. The CDR3 runs 13 residues. The V gene lost 8 bases and the J gene lost 3 bases, with 11 bases spanning the gap. Per the germline V gene, CDR1 is SNHLY and CDR2 is FYNNEI. In DNA form, the CDR3 reads TGTGCCAGCGGGCCGTCGATCAATCAGCCCCAGCATTTT. It codes for CASGPSINQPQHF.

This clone has only one observation. The chain joins TRBV11-1 to TRBJ1-1; D might be TRBD1 (5 bases). Germline V CDR1 and CDR2: SGHAT, FQDESV (reference sequence). V was shortened by 1 base and J by 1 base, with 10 bases between the two germline ends. The CDR3 is 15 residues long. The chain's CDR3 is CASSLGGAENTEAFF. The CDR3 region has the DNA TGTGCCAGCAGCTTAGGGGGCGCGGAGAACACTGAAGCTTTCTTT.

The V and J genes are TRBV30 and TRBJ1-2; D gene unclear. The CDR3 loop spans 12 amino acids. Germline V CDR1 and CDR2: GTSNPN, SVGIG (reference sequence). The V end was cut by 0 bases, the J end by 3 bases, with 5 bases between. CDR3 nucleotide sequence: TGTGCCTGGAGTGTCACGGACTATGGCTACACCTTC. Translated: CAWSVTDYGYTF.

This clone has a single count. The chain couples TRBV6-2 or TRBV6-3 to TRBJ2-4; TRBD2 might be the D (5 bases). The V end lost 4 bases, the J end lost 7 bases, and 11 bases lay between the germline ends. The CDR3 is 13 residues long. In germline, CDR1 is MNHEY, CDR2 SVGEGT. CDR3 protein: CASSLSPGNIQYF. The CDR3 region has the DNA TGTGCCAGCAGTTTGAGCCCGGGGAACATTCAGTACTTC.

The chain links TRBV19 to TRBJ1-1; TRBD1 aligns across 7 bases. J gave up 4 bases and V 5 bases, and 10 bases lay outside the gene matches. This CDR3 comprises 15 residues. Germline V CDR1 and CDR2: LNHDA, SQIVND (reference sequence). The CDR3 nucleotides read TGTGCCAGTAGTCCTGTGCCAGGGGGGAGCACTGAAGCTTTCTTT. Amino acid sequence: CASSPVPGGSTEAFF.

The V gene is TRBV5-6, the J gene TRBJ1-1; 8 positions agree with TRBD1. Germline assignment: CDR1 SGHDT and CDR2 YYEEEE. CDR3 length: 13 amino acids. The trim removed 4 bases at V and 10 bases at J, leaving 9 bases unmatched. The CDR3 DNA reads TGTGCCAGCAGCGCGTTGGACAGGGCTGGAGCTTTCTTT. Its translation: CASSALDRAGAFF.

In its sample, this clone was seen once. This sequence joins TRBV5-6 and TRBJ2-7, with 7 bases matching TRBD1. CDR1 SGHDT and CDR2 YYEEEE come from the germline V gene. Losses at the gene ends were 6 bases for V and 1 base for J; bases not matched to a gene: 7. The CDR3 runs to 14 residues. The CDR3 sequence is CASNRQGVSYEQYF. CDR3 coding DNA: TGTGCCAGCAACCGACAGGGAGTATCCTACGAGCAGTACTTC.

This clone is a singleton in its sample. The same CDR3 arises from other DNA sequences in this sample as well. This chain links TRBV19 with TRBJ2-5; TRBD1 matches 8 bases. This CDR3 region has 13 residues. The junction had 5 bases not matched to a gene; V was cut back by 6 bases and J by 5 bases. Germline V CDR1 and CDR2: LNHDA, SQIVND (reference sequence). The CDR3 loop is CASSQGARETQYF. DNA of the CDR3: TGTGCCAGTAGCCAGGGGGCGCGGGAGACCCAGTACTTC.

In regard to this clone: Different DNA sequences within this sample yield the same CDR3. V is TRBV18 and J is TRBJ1-3; D remains ambiguous. The V end lost 3 bases, the J end lost 2 bases, and 5 bases lay between the germline ends. This CDR3 is 13 amino acids long. Germline V lookup: CDR1 KGHSH, CDR2 LQKENI. Here the CDR3 reads CASSPGAGNTIYF. CDR3 coding DNA: TGTGCCAGCTCACCCGGGGCTGGAAACACCATATATTTT.